A single sample gave rise to the 20 T cell receptor beta chains below, sequenced in a study of blood T cells in healthy people across ages. Primers used in a second PCR of roughly 7 to 12 cycles were a sample-barcoded 5' primer and a J-beta primer mix. Via MiXCR, TCRdb re-called the 5' RACE reads, giving one row per CDR3 protein. The profile covers more than 650,000 distinct CDR3 sequences, with roughly 20% appearing a single time and about 22% taken by the ten largest. Source material: blood. These TCRs come from a man between 70 and 80 years old in good health.

The genes are TRBV7-9 and TRBJ2-5; 7 nucleotides agree with TRBD1. The J call may be mistaken, given a closer DNA end match to TRBJ2-7. This CDR3 is 14 amino acids long. Germline-derived CDR1 and CDR2 are SEHNR and FQNEAQ (reference sequence). The CDR3 here is CASSPYRDSYEQYV. CDR3 nucleotide sequence: TGTGCCAGCAGCCCTTACCGGGACAGCTACGAGCAGTACGTC.

A few counts support this clonotype. The chain links TRBV28 to TRBJ2-1; D is possibly TRBD2 (5 bases). There are 15 residues in the CDR3. Germline-derived CDR1 and CDR2 are MDHEN and SYDVKM. The germline V and J ends were trimmed by 2 bases and 10 bases, with 18 bases remaining between them. The CDR3 loop reads CASSLGQGGPREQFF. The CDR3 coding sequence is TGTGCCAGCAGTTTAGGCCAAGGAGGACCCAGGGAGCAGTTCTTC.

In nucleotides, the CDR3 is TGCAGTGCTAGATACAGCGGGAGGAACGGTGAGCAGTTCTTC. This encodes CSARYSGRNGEQFF. The rearrangement joins TRBV20-1 to TRBJ2-1, with 9 bases aligning to TRBD2. This CDR3 comprises 14 residues. J lost 9 bases, V lost 2 bases, and 8 bases had no gene match. The germline V gene encodes CDR1 DFQATT and CDR2 SNEGSKA (reference sequence).

This clonotype was counted a few times. This chain uses TRBV28 with TRBJ2-7; 8 bases are shared with TRBD1. The V and J ends lost 5 bases and 2 bases, in that order; junction bases with no gene match: 5. Germline V gene data show CDR1 as MDHEN and CDR2 as SYDVKM. This CDR3 comprises 14 residues. The CDR3 DNA reads as TGTGCCAGCAGTCCAGACAGGGGCACCTACGAGCAGTACTTC. This gives the protein CASSPDRGTYEQYF.

The CDR3 protein is CASSQAGRAIEQFF. CDR3 bases: TGTGCCAGCAGCCAAGCAGGGAGGGCCATTGAGCAGTTCTTC. The chain joins TRBV14 to TRBJ2-5; 7 positions agree with TRBD2. The J call is uncertain, as TRBJ2-1 better fits the DNA end. CDR1 and CDR2 from the germline V gene are SGHDN and FVKESK. There are 14 residues in the CDR3.

V usage is TRBV20-1 and J usage is TRBJ1-5; D gene uncertain. The CDR3 runs to 16 residues. V was clipped by 0 bases and J by 0 bases, with 12 bases between them. Germline CDR1 DFQATT, CDR2 SNEGSKA (reference sequence). CDR3 DNA: TGCAGTGCTAGAGATCTTGGTTATGATAGCAATCAGCCCCAGCATTTT. It encodes CSARDLGYDSNQPQHF.

This clonotype appeared many times. The gene calls are TRBV24-1 and TRBJ2-1; D not resolved. The germline gives CDR1 KGHDR, CDR2 SFDVKD. The CDR3 sequence is 13 residues long. V was clipped by 0 bases and J by 6 bases, with 5 bases between them. Here the CDR3 DNA reads TGTGCCACCAGTGATTTGTCCCCCAATGAGCAGTTCTTC. This encodes CATSDLSPNEQFF.

The V and J genes are TRBV5-1 and TRBJ2-3, with 9 bases that match TRBD1. The CDR3 is 15 residues long. Unmatched junction bases numbered 11, after V lost 6 bases and J lost 6 bases. The V gene's germline CDR1 is SGHRS and CDR2 YFSETQ. This CDR3 is CASTRGTGSNDTQYF. CDR3 sequence (DNA): TGCGCCAGCACCCGAGGGACAGGGTCGAACGATACGCAGTATTTT.

This clonotype was seen a few times. The chain is built from TRBV6-6 and TRBJ1-2, with D unclear. Trimming left V 6 bases short and J 1 base short, with 3 bases between. The CDR3 contains 11 residues. CDR1 and CDR2 from the germline V gene are MNHNY and SVGAGI (reference sequence). CDR3 DNA: TGTGCCAGCAGGTATAACTATGGCTACACCTTC. Translated, it gives CASRYNYGYTF.

The rearrangement uses TRBV14 and TRBJ2-5; perhaps D is TRBD1 or TRBD2 (6 bases each). CDR3 length: 13 residues. V dropped 8 bases and J dropped 4 bases, with 14 bases sitting between them. Germline V gene data show CDR1 as SGHDN and CDR2 as FVKESK. The CDR3 nucleotides read TGTGCCAGCGCTGGGGGGCTTGGAGAGACCCAGTACTTC. As protein: CASAGGLGETQYF.

This clonotype was observed a handful of times. The rearrangement joins TRBV12-3 or TRBV12-4 to TRBJ1-1; maybe TRBD1 (5 bases). This CDR3 has 13 residues. The ends were cut back, 3 bases at V and 8 bases at J, with 13 bases in the middle. The CDR3, as DNA: TGTGCCAGCAGTTTTGCTGTCCGGGGGGAAGCTTTCTTT. This sequence encodes CASSFAVRGEAFF.

V usage is TRBV6-2 or TRBV6-3 and J usage is TRBJ2-5; possible D gene TRBD2, 5 bases. CDR1 is MNHEY, CDR2 SVGEGT, per germline. V was shortened by 8 bases and J by 5 bases, with 9 bases between the two germline ends. The CDR3 contains 11 residues. The CDR3 loop is CASARRETQYF. The CDR3 nucleotides are TGTGCCAGCGCTAGGAGGGAGACCCAGTACTTC.

The CDR3 DNA is TGTGCCAGCAGTTTCCTGGCGACCCCTAACTATGGCTACACCTTC. Amino acid sequence: CASSFLATPNYGYTF. The gene calls are TRBV12-3 or TRBV12-4 and TRBJ1-2, with D unclear. Trimming removed 3 bases from V and 0 bases from J, with 11 bases in between. The CDR3 covers 15 residues.

The chain uses TRBV10-3 and TRBJ1-2; no reliable D call. Trimming stripped 3 bases from V and 8 bases from J, with 10 bases between. This CDR3 region has 12 residues. Germline V lookup: CDR1 ENHRY, CDR2 SYGVKD. CDR3 DNA: TGTGCCATCAGTGAACAAGAGGAAGGCTACACCTTC. It encodes CAISEQEEGYTF.

The chain uses TRBV12-3 or TRBV12-4 and TRBJ1-1; D remains ambiguous. Trimming took off 6 bases at V and 1 base at J, with 12 bases between the two ends. This CDR3 has 14 residues. The CDR3 DNA sequence: TGTGCCAGCAGATCGGAGGAGGGGAACACTGAAGCTTTCTTT. This gives the protein CASRSEEGNTEAFF.

This clonotype was detected a few times. J is TRBJ1-1 and V is TRBV18, with TRBD1 matching 8 bases. V lost 3 bases and J lost 6; bases outside the gene matches: 9. CDR1 and CDR2 (germline): KGHSH, LQKENI. This CDR3 comprises 15 residues. The CDR3 DNA reads TGTGCCAGCTCACCTGGGGCAGGGGGCATTCCTGAAGCTTTCTTT. Residues: CASSPGAGGIPEAFF.

A few counts support this clonotype. A read error is likely, as this CDR3 ends without the conserved phenylalanine or tryptophan. The chain couples TRBV19 to TRBJ1-2; 8 nucleotides agree with TRBD1. Germline-derived CDR1 and CDR2 are LNHDA and SQIVND (reference sequence). The CDR3 runs 15 residues. J gave up 7 bases and V 4 bases, and 11 bases lay outside the gene matches. CDR3 sequence: CASSKWTGQEVGYTL. CDR3 DNA: TGTGCCAGTAGTAAATGGACAGGGCAAGAGGTTGGCTACACCCTC.

This chain joins TRBV12-3 or TRBV12-4 and TRBJ2-5, with D possibly matching TRBD1 (7 bases). This CDR3 is built from 14 residues. Trimming took off 5 bases at V and 7 bases at J, with 17 bases between the two ends. As DNA, the CDR3 is TGTGCCAGCAGTACTCCAGGGGGGTGGGGGACCCAGTACTTC. Residues: CASSTPGGWGTQYF.

V is TRBV6-1 and J is TRBJ1-6; unclear D gene. The CDR3 is made up of 15 amino acids. Deletions cut 8 bases from V and 7 bases from J, with 18 bases between. Germline CDR1 and CDR2: MNHNS and SASEGT. This CDR3 is CASEPIGRINSPLHF. As DNA, the CDR3 is TGTGCCAGCGAGCCCATCGGACGGATAAATTCACCCCTCCACTTT.

The rearrangement joins TRBV5-1 to TRBJ1-2, with TRBD1 as a possible D gene (5 bases). Germline assignment: CDR1 SGHRS and CDR2 YFSETQ. Trimming took off 3 bases at V and 3 bases at J, with 18 bases between the two ends. The CDR3 extends over 16 amino acids. DNA of the CDR3: TGCGCCAGCAGCTCGGACCCAGGGTTGACCGACTATGGCTACACCTTC. Residues: CASSSDPGLTDYGYTF. Variable domain in full (rest from reference TRBV5-1 and TRBJ1-2): KAGVTQTPRYLIKTRGQQVTLSCSPISGHRSVSWYQQTPGQGLQFLFEYFSETQRNKGNFPGRFSGRQFSNSRSEMNVSTLELGDSALYLCASSSDPGLTDYGYTFGSGTRLTVV.